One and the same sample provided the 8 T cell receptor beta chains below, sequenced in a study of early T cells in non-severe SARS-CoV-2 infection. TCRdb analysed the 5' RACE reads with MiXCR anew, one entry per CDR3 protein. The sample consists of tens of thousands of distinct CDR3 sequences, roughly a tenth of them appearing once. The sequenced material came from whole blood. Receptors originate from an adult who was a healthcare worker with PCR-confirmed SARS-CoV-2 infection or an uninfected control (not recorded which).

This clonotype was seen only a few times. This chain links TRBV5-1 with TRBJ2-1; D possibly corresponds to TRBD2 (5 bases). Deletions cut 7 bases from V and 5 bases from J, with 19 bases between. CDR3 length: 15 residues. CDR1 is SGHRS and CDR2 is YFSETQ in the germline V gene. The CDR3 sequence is CASSPDGNSNNEQFF. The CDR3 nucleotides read TGCGCCAGCTCCCCCGACGGGAACTCGAACAATGAGCAGTTCTTC. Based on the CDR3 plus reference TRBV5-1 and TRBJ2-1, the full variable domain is KAGVTQTPRYLIKTRGQQVTLSCSPISGHRSVSWYQQTPGQGLQFLFEYFSETQRNKGNFPGRFSGRQFSNSRSEMNVSTLELGDSALYLCASSPDGNSNNEQFFGPGTRLTVL.

The CDR3 reads CASGRTNTEAFF. The CDR3 bases are TGTGCCAGCGGACGTACGAACACTGAAGCTTTCTTT. The genes are TRBV27 and TRBJ1-1; D uncertain. Germline V gene data show CDR1 as MNHEY and CDR2 as SMNVEV (reference sequence). With 8 bases removed from V and 1 base from J, the gap between germline ends came to 8 bases. This CDR3 region has 12 residues.

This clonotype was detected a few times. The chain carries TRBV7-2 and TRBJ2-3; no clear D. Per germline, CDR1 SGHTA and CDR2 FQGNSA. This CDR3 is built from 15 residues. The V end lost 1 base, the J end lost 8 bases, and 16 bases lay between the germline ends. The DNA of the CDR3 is TGTGCCAGCAGCTTAGACCGGGCCCGACGAAGTACGCAGTATTTT. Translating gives CASSLDRARRSTQYF. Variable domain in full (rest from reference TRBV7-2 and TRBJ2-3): GAGVSQSPSNKVTEKGKDVELRCDPISGHTALYWYRQSLGQGLEFLIYFQGNSAPDKSGLPSDRFSAERTGGSVSTLTIQRTQQEDSAVYLCASSLDRARRSTQYFGPGTRLTVL.

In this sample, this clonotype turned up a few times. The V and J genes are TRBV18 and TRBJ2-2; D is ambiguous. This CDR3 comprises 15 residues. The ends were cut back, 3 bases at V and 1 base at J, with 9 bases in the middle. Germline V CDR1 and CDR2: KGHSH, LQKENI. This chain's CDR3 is CASSPRSMNTGELFF. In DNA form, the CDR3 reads TGTGCCAGCTCACCTCGAAGTATGAACACCGGGGAGCTGTTTTTT. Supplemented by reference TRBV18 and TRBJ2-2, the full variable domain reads NAGVMQNPRHLVRRRGQEARLRCSPMKGHSHVYWYRQLPEEGLKFMVYLQKENIIDESGMPKERFSAEFPKEGPSILRIQQVVRGDSAAYFCASSPRSMNTGELFFGEGSRLTVL.

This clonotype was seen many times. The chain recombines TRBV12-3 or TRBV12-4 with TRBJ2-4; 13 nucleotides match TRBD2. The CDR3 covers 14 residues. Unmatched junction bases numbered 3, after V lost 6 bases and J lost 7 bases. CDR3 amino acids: CASRPTSGRNIQYF. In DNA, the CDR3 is TGTGCCAGCAGACCGACTAGCGGGAGGAACATTCAGTACTTC.

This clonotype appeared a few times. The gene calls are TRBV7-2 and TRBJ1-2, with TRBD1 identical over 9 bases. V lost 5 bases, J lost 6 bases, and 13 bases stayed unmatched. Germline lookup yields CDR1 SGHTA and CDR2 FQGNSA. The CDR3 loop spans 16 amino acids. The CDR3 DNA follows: TGTGCCAGCAGCCCTCGAACAGGGGGCGCAGGGAATGGCTACACCTTC. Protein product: CASSPRTGGAGNGYTF.

The CDR3 is CASLQGTLFF. In DNA, the CDR3 is TGTGCCAGCCTACAGGGAACACTGTTTTTT. The rearrangement joins TRBV6-6 to TRBJ1-4; TRBD1 might be the D (6 bases). The CDR3 extends over 10 amino acids. CDR1 is MNHNY, CDR2 SVGAGI, per germline (reference sequence). V was cut by 8 bases and J by 13 bases, with 11 bases left in between.

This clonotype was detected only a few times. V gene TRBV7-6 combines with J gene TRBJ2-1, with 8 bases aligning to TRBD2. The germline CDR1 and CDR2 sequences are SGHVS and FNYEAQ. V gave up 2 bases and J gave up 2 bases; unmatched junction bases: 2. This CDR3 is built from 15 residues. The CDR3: CASSLSGSAYNEQFF. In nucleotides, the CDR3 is TGTGCCAGCAGCTTAAGCGGGAGTGCCTACAATGAGCAGTTCTTC.